This T cell receptor beta chain was sequenced during a study of cytomegalovirus exposure and HLA in healthy donors. Unrecorded immune exposure was likely among donors, who were nominally healthy when sampled. Broader study findings: Per a prior analysis, the majority of TCR beta V segments were productive roughly 90% or roughly 30% of the time. Sequencing likely produced, as an artifact, a cluster of highly shared sequence variants. TRBV6-2, TRBV6-3 and other indistinguishable V segments were excluded.

Remarks on this clone: The target antigen is unknown.

Germline V gives CDR1 LNHNV, CDR2 YYDKDF (reference sequence). The junction had 10 bases not matched to a gene; V was cut back by 1 base and J by 3 bases. The CDR3 totals 18 residues. This PCR relied on a set of 60 Vbeta primers and 13 Jbeta primers. Generated by immunoSEQ multiplex PCR, the TCRdb table keeps only in-frame clones and is missing some. The profile shows fewer than 100,000 clones, 70% to 80% of them singletons. The TCR originated in a female donor in good health and CMV-seronegative. The sequenced material came from PBMCs. This chain connects TRBV15 to TRBJ2-1, with 9 bases that match TRBD2. CDR3 loop: CATSRGTLERGVYNEQFF. The CDR3 bases are TGTGCCACCAGCAGAGGAACCCTAGAGCGGGGGGTCTACAATGAGCAGTTCTTC.